This T cell receptor beta chain is from a study of T cell repertoires in cytomegalovirus infection. On the study more broadly: Well-studied HLA-B-restricted epitopes and recently identified HLA-C-restricted epitopes of CMV were both used in the study. TCR beta signatures that were public indicated CMV infection and matching HLA type. Notes on the study in general: HLA-C-restricted CMV clonotypes gave the most frequent clonotype in two of eight donors. Summed public TCR beta family frequency identified CMV carriers bearing the relevant HLA.

V was cut by 1 base and J by 10 bases, with 11 bases left in between. Germline CDR1 SGHTA, CDR2 FQGNSA. This CDR3 region has 13 residues. TCRdb analysed the reads with MiXCR anew, one entry per CDR3 protein. The sample contains around 710,000 distinct CDR3 sequences, approximately 32% of which appear only once. Turning to this clonotype: As yet, its antigen is unknown.

The TCR sequence derives from a human donor in good health (CMV status not recorded). Some clones in this sample may be carry-over from other donors' samples. The V call is TRBV7-2, the J call TRBJ2-1; D remains ambiguous. Material: cultured CD8+ T cells from PBMCs, obtained from culture after CMV antigen stimulation. The CDR3 here is CASSLDLPLEQFF. The CDR3 DNA follows: TGTGCCAGCAGCTTAGACCTCCCTTTAGAGCAGTTCTTC.